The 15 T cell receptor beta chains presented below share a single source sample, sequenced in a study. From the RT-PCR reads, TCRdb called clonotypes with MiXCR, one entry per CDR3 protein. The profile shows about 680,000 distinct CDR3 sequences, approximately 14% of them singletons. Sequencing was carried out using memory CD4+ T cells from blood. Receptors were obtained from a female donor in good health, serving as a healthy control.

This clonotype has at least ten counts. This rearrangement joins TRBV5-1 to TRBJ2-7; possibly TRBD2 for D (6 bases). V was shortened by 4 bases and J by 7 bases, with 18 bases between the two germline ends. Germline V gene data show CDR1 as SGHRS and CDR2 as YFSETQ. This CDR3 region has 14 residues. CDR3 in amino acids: CASSLGTGVKEQYF. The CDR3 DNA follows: TGCGCCAGCAGCCTGGGGACTGGGGTAAAGGAGCAGTACTTC.

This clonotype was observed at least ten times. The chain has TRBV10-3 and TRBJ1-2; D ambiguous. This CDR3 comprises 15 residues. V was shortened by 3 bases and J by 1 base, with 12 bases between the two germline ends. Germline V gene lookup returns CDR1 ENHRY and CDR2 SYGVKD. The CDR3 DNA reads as TGTGCCATCAGTGATCCGACGGGGTATAACTATGGCTACACCTTC. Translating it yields CAISDPTGYNYGYTF.

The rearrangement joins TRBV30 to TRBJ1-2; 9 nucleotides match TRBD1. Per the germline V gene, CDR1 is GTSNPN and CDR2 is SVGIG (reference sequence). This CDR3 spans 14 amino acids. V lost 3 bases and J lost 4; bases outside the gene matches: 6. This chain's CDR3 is CAWRRTGVGYGYTF. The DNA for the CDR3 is TGTGCCTGGAGGAGGACAGGGGTAGGCTATGGCTACACCTTC. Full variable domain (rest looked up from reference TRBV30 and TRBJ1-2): SQTIHQWPATLVQPVGSPLSLECTVEGTSNPNLYWYRQAAGRGLQLLFYSVGIGQISSEVPQNLSASRPQDRQFILSSKKLLLSDSGFYLCAWRRTGVGYGYTFGSGTRLTVV.

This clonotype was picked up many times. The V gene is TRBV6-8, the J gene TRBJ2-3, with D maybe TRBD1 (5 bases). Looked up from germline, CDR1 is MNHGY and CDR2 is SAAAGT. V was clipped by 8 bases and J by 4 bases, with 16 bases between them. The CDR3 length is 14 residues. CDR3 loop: CASRAQDLPDTQYF. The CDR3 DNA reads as TGTGCCAGCCGGGCACAGGACCTCCCAGATACGCAGTATTTT.

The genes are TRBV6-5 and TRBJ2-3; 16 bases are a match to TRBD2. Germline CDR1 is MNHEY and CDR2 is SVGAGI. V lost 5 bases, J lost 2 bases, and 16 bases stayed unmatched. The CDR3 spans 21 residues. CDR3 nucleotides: TGTGCCAGCAGTACCTCCGGGGGACTAGCGGGAGGGCCTCGACACACAGATACGCAGTATTTT. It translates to CASSTSGGLAGGPRHTDTQYF.

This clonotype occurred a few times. CDR3 sequence: CASSPSGTEQETQYF. Here the CDR3 DNA reads TGTGCCAGCAGCCCGTCGGGGACAGAGCAAGAGACCCAGTACTTC. The V call is TRBV7-7, the J call TRBJ2-5; 7 bases align to TRBD1. Trimming at V came to 5 bases and at J to 2 bases, leaving 8 bases not matched to a gene. This CDR3 is 15 amino acids long. The germline CDR1 and CDR2 sequences are SSHAT and FNYEAQ (reference sequence).

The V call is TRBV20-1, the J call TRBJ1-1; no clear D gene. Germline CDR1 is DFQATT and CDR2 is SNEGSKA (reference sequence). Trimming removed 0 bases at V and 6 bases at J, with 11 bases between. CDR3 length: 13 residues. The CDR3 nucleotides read TGCAGTGCTAGAGATCCCGGTCTAGCTGAAGCTTTCTTT. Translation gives CSARDPGLAEAFF.

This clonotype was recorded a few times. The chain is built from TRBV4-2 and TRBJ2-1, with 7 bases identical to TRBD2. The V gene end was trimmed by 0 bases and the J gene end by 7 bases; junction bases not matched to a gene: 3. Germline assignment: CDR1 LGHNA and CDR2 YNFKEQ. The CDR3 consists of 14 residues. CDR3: CASSQDGRENEQFF. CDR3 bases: TGTGCCAGCAGCCAAGATGGGCGGGAGAATGAGCAGTTCTTC.

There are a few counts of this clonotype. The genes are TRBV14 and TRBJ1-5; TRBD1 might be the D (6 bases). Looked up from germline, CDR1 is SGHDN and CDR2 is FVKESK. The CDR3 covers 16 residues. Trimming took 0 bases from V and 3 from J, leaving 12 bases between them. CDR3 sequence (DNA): TGTGCCAGCAGCCAAGAACCCGGGGGCATCAATCAGCCCCAGCATTTT. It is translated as CASSQEPGGINQPQHF.

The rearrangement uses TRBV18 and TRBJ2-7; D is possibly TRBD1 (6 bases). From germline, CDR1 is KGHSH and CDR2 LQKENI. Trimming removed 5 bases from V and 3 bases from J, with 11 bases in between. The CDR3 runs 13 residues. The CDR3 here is CASSNRQDYEQYF. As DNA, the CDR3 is TGTGCCAGCTCAAATCGACAGGACTACGAGCAGTACTTC.

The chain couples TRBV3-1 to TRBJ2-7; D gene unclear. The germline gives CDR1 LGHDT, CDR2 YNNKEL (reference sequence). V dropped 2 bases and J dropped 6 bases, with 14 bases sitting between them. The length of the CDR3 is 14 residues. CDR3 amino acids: CASSQRARPREQYF. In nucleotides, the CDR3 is TGTGCCAGCAGCCAACGGGCCCGGCCCCGCGAGCAGTACTTC.

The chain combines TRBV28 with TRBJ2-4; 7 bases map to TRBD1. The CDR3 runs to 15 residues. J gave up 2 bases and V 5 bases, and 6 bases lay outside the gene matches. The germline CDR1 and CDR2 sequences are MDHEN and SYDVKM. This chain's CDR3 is CASSPYRGTKNIQYF. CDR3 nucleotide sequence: TGTGCCAGCAGTCCCTACAGGGGAACCAAAAACATTCAGTACTTC.

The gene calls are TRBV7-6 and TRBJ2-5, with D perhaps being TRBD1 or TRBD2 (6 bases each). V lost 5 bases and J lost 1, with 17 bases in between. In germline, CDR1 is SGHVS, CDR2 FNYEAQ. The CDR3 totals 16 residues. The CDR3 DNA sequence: TGTGCCAGCAGCCTGGCGGCGGGACAAGGCCAAGAGACCCAGTACTTC. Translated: CASSLAAGQGQETQYF.

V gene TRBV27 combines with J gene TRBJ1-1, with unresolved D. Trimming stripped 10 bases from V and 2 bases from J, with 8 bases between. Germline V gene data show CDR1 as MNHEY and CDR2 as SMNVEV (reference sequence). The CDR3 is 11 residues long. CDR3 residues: CATRSNTEAFF. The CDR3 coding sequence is TGTGCCACCCGGTCCAACACTGAAGCTTTCTTT.

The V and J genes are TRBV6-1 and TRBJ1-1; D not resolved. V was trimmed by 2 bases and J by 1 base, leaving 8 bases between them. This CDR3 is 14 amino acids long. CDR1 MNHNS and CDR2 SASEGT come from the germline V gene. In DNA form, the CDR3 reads TGTGCCAGCAGTGAATTAACGGGGAACACTGAAGCTTTCTTT. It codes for CASSELTGNTEAFF.